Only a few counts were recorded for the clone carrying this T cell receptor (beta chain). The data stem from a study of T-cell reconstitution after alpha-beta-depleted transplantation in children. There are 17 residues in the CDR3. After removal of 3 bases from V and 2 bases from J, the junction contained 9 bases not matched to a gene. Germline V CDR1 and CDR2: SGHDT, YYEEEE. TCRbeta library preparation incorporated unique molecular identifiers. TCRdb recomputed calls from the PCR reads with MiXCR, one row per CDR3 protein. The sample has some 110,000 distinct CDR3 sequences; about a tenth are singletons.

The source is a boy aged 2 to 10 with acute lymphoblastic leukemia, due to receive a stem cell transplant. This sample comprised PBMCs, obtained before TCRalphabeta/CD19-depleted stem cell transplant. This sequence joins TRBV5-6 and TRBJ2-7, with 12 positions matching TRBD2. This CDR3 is CASSWILTSGSPYEQYF. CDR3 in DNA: TGTGCCAGCAGCTGGATTCTGACTAGCGGGAGTCCCTACGAGCAGTACTTC.